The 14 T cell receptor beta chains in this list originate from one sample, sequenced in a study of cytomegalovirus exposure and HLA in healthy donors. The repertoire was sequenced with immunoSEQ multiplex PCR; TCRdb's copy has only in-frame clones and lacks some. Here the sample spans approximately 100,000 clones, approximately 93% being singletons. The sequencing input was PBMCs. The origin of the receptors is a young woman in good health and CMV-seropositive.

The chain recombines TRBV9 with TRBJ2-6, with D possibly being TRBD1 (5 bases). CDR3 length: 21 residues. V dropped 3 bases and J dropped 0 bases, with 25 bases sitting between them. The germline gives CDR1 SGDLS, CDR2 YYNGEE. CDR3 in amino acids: CASSGPLGRGAVNSGANVLTF. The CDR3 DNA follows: TGTGCCAGCAGCGGACCCTTGGGAAGGGGCGCGGTCAACTCTGGGGCCAACGTCCTGACTTTC.

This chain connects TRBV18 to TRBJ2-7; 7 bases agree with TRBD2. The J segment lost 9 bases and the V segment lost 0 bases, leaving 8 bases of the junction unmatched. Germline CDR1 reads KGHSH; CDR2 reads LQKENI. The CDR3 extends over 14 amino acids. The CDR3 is CASSPPPGGRGQYF. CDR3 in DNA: TGTGCCAGCTCACCACCCCCCGGGGGGAGGGGGCAGTACTTC.

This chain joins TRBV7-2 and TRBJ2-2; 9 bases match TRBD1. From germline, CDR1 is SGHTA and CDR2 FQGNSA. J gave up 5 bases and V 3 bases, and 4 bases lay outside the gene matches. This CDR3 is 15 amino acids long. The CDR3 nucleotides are TGTGCCAGCAGCTTTTCCGGGACAGGGACCGGGGAGCTGTTTTTT. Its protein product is CASSFSGTGTGELFF. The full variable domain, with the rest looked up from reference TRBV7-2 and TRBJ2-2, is GAGVSQSPSNKVTEKGKDVELRCDPISGHTALYWYRQSLGQGLEFLIYFQGNSAPDKSGLPSDRFSAERTGGSVSTLTIQRTQQEDSAVYLCASSFSGTGTGELFFGEGSRLTVL.

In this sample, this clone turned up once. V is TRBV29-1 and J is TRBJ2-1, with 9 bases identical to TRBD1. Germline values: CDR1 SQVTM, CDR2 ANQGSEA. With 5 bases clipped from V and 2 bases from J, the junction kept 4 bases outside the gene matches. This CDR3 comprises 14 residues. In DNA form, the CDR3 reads TGCAGCGTTAGGGACAGGGAACCCTACAATGAGCAGTTCTTC. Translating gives CSVRDREPYNEQFF.

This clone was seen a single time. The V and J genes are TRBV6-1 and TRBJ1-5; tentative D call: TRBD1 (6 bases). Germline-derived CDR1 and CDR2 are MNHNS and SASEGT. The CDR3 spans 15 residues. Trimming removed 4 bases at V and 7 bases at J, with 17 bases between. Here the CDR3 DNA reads TGTGCCAGCAGTGCCGATTTAGGGGGTTTGCAGCCCCAGCATTTT. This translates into CASSADLGGLQPQHF.

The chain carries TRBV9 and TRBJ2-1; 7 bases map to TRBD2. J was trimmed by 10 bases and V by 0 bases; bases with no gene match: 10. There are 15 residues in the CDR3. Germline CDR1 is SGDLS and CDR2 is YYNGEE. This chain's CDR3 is CASSVVEREAGEQFF. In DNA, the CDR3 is TGTGCCAGCAGCGTAGTCGAGCGGGAAGCAGGAGAGCAGTTCTTC.

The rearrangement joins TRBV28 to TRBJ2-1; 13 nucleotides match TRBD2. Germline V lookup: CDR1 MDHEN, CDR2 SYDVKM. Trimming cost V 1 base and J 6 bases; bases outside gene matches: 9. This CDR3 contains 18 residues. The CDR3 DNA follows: TGTGCCAGCAGTTTATACTCACAACTAGCGGGAGGGCCCAATGAGCAGTTCTTC. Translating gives CASSLYSQLAGGPNEQFF.

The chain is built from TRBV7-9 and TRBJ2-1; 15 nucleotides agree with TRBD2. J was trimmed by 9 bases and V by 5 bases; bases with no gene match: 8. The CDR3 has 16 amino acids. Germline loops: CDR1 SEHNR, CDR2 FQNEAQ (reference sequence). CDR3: CASSLGTSGRWAEQFF. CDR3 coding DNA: TGTGCCAGCAGCCTGGGGACTAGCGGGAGGTGGGCTGAGCAGTTCTTC. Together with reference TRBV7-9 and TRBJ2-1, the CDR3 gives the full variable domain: DTGVSQNPRHKITKRGQNVTFRCDPISEHNRLYWYRQTLGQGPEFLTYFQNEAQLEKSRLLSDRFSAERPKGSFSTLEIQRTEQGDSAMYLCASSLGTSGRWAEQFFGPGTRLTVL.

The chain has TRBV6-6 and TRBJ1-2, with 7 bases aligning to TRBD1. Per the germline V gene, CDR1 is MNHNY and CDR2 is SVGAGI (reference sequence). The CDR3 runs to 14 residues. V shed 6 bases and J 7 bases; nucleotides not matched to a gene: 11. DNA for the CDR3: TGTGCCAGCAGCAAGGGACAGTCCGGCGGTGGCTACACCTTC. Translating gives CASSKGQSGGGYTF.

The CDR3 protein is CASYPPGRDFEAFF. For the CDR3, the DNA is TGTGCCAGCTACCCCCCGGGAAGGGATTTTGAAGCTTTCTTT. This chain joins TRBV6-5 and TRBJ1-1, with D uncertain. Germline V gives CDR1 MNHEY, CDR2 SVGAGI. This CDR3 spans 14 amino acids. Trimming removed 8 bases at V and 7 bases at J, with 20 bases between.

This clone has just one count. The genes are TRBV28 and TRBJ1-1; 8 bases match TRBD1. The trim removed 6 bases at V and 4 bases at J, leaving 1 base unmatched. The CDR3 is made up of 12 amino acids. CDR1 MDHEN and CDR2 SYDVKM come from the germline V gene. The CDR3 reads CASSTGGTEAFF. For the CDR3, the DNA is TGTGCCAGCAGCACAGGGGGCACTGAAGCTTTCTTT. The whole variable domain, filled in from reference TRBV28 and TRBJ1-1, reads DVKVTQSSRYLVKRTGEKVFLECVQDMDHENMFWYRQDPGLGLRLIYFSYDVKMKEKGDIPEGYSVSREKKERFSLILESASTNQTSMYLCASSTGGTEAFFGQGTRLTVV.

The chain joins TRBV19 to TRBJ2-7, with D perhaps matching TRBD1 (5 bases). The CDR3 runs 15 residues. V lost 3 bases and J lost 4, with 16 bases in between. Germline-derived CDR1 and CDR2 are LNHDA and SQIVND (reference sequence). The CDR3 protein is CASSIGIGVMYEQYF. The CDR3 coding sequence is TGTGCCAGTAGTATCGGTATAGGGGTAATGTACGAGCAGTACTTC.

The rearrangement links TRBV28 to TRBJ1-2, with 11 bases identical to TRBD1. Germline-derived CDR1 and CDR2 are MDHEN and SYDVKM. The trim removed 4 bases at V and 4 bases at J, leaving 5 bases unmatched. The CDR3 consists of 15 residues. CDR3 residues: CASSWGQGDPYGYTF. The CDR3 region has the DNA TGTGCCAGCAGTTGGGGACAGGGGGACCCCTATGGCTACACCTTC.

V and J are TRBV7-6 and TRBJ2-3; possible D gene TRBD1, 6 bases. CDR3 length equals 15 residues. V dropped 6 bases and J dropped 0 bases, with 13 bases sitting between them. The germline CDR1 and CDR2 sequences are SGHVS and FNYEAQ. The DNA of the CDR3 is TGTGCCAGCAGTCCAGGACAGACTAGCACAGATACGCAGTATTTT. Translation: CASSPGQTSTDTQYF. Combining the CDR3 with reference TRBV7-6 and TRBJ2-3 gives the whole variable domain GAGVSQSPRYKVTKRGQDVALRCDPISGHVSLYWYRQALGQGPEFLTYFNYEAQQDKSGLPNDRFSAERPEGSISTLTIQRTEQRDSAMYRCASSPGQTSTDTQYFGPGTRLTVL.